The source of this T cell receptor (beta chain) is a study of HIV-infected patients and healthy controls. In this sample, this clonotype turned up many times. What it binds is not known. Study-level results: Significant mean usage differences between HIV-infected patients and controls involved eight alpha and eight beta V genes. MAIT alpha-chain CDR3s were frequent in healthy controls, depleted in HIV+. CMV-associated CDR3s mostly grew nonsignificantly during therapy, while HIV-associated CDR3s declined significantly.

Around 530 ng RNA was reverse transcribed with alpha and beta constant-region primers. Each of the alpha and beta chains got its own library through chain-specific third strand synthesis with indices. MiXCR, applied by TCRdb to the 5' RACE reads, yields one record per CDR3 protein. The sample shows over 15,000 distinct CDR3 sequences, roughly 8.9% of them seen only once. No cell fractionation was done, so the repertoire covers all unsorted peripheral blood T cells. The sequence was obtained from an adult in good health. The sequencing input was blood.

The CDR3 reads CASSLGTSSSGANVLTF. The CDR3 region has the DNA TGTGCCAGCAGTCTAGGGACGTCAAGCTCTGGGGCCAACGTCCTGACTTTC. The genes are TRBV28 and TRBJ2-6; perhaps D is TRBD1 or TRBD2 (5 bases each). Germline V CDR1 and CDR2: MDHEN, SYDVKM. Trimming pared 5 bases from V and 0 bases from J, leaving 14 bases between. The CDR3 consists of 17 residues.